These 18 T cell receptor beta chains were sequenced from one sample in a study of preoperative IRX-2 immunotherapy in early breast cancer. Specified treatment: preoperative locoregional IRX-2 cytokine immunotherapy. Clones were sequenced by immunoSEQ multiplex PCR, and TCRdb holds only the in-frame ones, with some missing. The data contain around 39,000 clones, approximately 95% of them singletons. This material consisted of tumor tissue, taken after IRX-2 immunotherapy. The receptors were gathered from a human donor with breast cancer.

The chain is built from TRBV5-6 and TRBJ1-2; D remains ambiguous. The CDR3 runs 12 residues. The germline V and J ends were trimmed by 4 bases and 5 bases, with 9 bases remaining between them. From germline, CDR1 is SGHDT and CDR2 YYEEEE. CDR3 loop: CASSDGGYGYTF. In nucleotides, the CDR3 is TGTGCCAGCAGCGACGGAGGTTATGGCTACACCTTC.

This clone was seen a single time. This sequence joins TRBV7-2 and TRBJ1-6; 7 bases are shared with TRBD1. The germline gives CDR1 SGHTA, CDR2 FQGNSA. Trimming cost V 5 bases and J 7 bases; bases outside gene matches: 8. The CDR3 covers 15 residues. The CDR3 loop is CASSTRTGGNSPLHF. The DNA of the CDR3 is TGTGCCAGCAGCACTCGGACAGGCGGCAATTCACCCCTCCACTTT.

V usage is TRBV10-3 and J usage is TRBJ2-5; TRBD1 matches at 7 bases. The J call is in doubt because the DNA end fits TRBJ2-7 better. The length of the CDR3 is 18 residues. Germline CDR1 ENHRY, CDR2 SYGVKD. CDR3 in amino acids: CAIRRGLPGQISSYEQYF. The CDR3 DNA reads as TGTGCCATCAGGAGAGGGCTTCCGGGACAGATTAGCTCCTACGAGCAGTACTTC.

The chain carries TRBV27 and TRBJ2-1; D unclear. Trimming stripped 2 bases from V and 3 bases from J, with 8 bases between. There are 14 residues in the CDR3. Germline CDR1 MNHEY, CDR2 SMNVEV (reference sequence). The CDR3 nucleotides read TGTGCCAGCAGTTTACTAGGGATCTACAATGAGCAGTTCTTC. It specifies CASSLLGIYNEQFF.

The chain links TRBV5-5 to TRBJ2-7, with D tentatively TRBD2 (5 bases). This CDR3 contains 15 residues. Deletions cut 1 base from V and 4 bases from J, with 15 bases between. Germline-derived CDR1 and CDR2 are SGHKS and YYEKEE (reference sequence). The CDR3 sequence is CASSLRDFGNYEQYF. The CDR3 nucleotides are TGTGCCAGCAGCTTGCGGGATTTTGGTAATTACGAGCAGTACTTC. The entire variable domain, with the rest obtained from reference TRBV5-5 and TRBJ2-7, is as follows: DAGVTQSPTHLIKTRGQQVTLRCSPISGHKSVSWYQQVLGQGPQFIFQYYEKEERGRGNFPDRFSARQFPNYSSELNVNALLLGDSALYLCASSLRDFGNYEQYFGPGTRLTVT.

This sequence joins TRBV7-3 and TRBJ2-3; D gene uncertain. The CDR3 runs 14 residues. The V and J ends lost 4 bases and 2 bases respectively, with 10 bases between them. Per germline, CDR1 SGHTA and CDR2 FQGTGA. For the CDR3, the DNA is TGTGCCAGCAGCTCGGGCGTAGTCACAGATACGCAGTATTTT. Its translation is CASSSGVVTDTQYF.

The CDR3 nucleotides are TGTGCCAGCAGCCGACAGACATCGGACTATGGCTACACCTTC. Translated: CASSRQTSDYGYTF. The rearrangement links TRBV5-4 to TRBJ1-2; tentative D call: TRBD1 (5 bases). Looked up from germline, CDR1 is SGHNT and CDR2 is YYREEE (reference sequence). CDR3 length: 14 amino acids. V gave up 4 bases and J gave up 3 bases, with 13 bases separating them.

There are a few counts of this clone. The J gene is TRBJ1-3, the V gene TRBV11-2, with D maybe TRBD1 (5 bases). In germline, CDR1 is SGHAT, CDR2 FQNNGV. V lost 7 bases, J lost 1 base, and 17 bases lay in between. The CDR3 loop spans 16 amino acids. The CDR3: CASNHLRGRSGNTIYF. The CDR3 nucleotides are TGTGCCAGCAACCACCTGAGGGGAAGATCTGGAAACACCATATATTTT.

As regards this clone: A junction end diverges from the germline sequence, so it may reflect a read error. The rearrangement links TRBV6-1 to TRBJ1-2, with 9 bases aligning to TRBD1. There are 15 residues in the CDR3. The germline V gene has CDR1 MNHNS and CDR2 SASEGT. CDR3 protein: CASSQAGTGTYGYTF. DNA for the CDR3: TGTGCCAGCAGTCAAGCCGGGACAGGGACCTATGGCTACACCTTC.

CDR3 nucleotide sequence: TGCGCCAGCAGCCGTCCGCCTGGGACCCAGTACTTC. It codes for CASSRPPGTQYF. The chain uses TRBV4-1 and TRBJ2-5; no clear D. The CDR3 length is 12 residues. With 4 bases removed from V and 7 bases from J, the gap between germline ends came to 10 bases. Germline V gives CDR1 MGHRA, CDR2 YSYEKL.

The J gene is TRBJ2-7, the V gene TRBV6-1, with 10 bases that match TRBD1. V trimming: 1 base; J trimming: 5 bases; junction bases outside the gene matches: 8. CDR3 length: 16 amino acids. Germline-derived CDR1 and CDR2 are MNHNS and SASEGT. The CDR3 loop is CASSEGVGTGADEQYF. The CDR3 coding sequence is TGTGCCAGCAGTGAAGGGGTGGGGACAGGGGCCGACGAGCAGTACTTC.

This clone was seen once. The CDR3 nucleotides are TGTGCCAGCTCTGGTGAAGGGCTGTCCGCTTTCTTT. Protein: CASSGEGLSAFF. The chain links TRBV28 to TRBJ1-1; D gene uncertain. Trimming pared 8 bases from V and 11 bases from J, leaving 18 bases between. This CDR3 spans 12 amino acids. Germline CDR1 is MDHEN and CDR2 is SYDVKM.

The rearrangement joins TRBV18 to TRBJ1-1; D unclear. The CDR3 loop spans 16 amino acids. Germline-derived CDR1 and CDR2 are KGHSH and LQKENI. V was pared by 4 bases and J by 1 base, with 16 bases between. The CDR3 nucleotides are TGTGCCAGCTCACGGGCCGTCCTTAGAAAGAACACTGAAGCTTTCTTT. It yields the protein CASSRAVLRKNTEAFF.

The chain uses TRBV14 and TRBJ2-3; D is uncertain. Trimming took 4 bases from V and 6 from J, leaving 14 bases between them. CDR3 length: 14 amino acids. Germline values: CDR1 SGHDN, CDR2 FVKESK. The CDR3 here is CASSPDKARDTQYF. The CDR3 nucleotides read TGTGCCAGCAGCCCCGACAAGGCTAGGGATACGCAGTATTTT.

The CDR3 loop reads CASSPTDPADTQYF. The DNA of the CDR3 is TGTGCCAGCAGCCCTACTGACCCCGCAGATACGCAGTATTTT. The V call is TRBV16, the J call TRBJ2-3; D uncertain. Trimming left V 4 bases short and J 4 bases short, with 12 bases between. There are 14 residues in the CDR3. CDR1 is KGHSY, CDR2 FQNENV, per germline.

The gene calls are TRBV2 and TRBJ1-1; D may be TRBD1 (6 bases). Germline values: CDR1 SNHLY, CDR2 FYNNEI. Trimming shortened V by 3 bases and J by 3 bases, and 14 bases separated the two germline ends. There are 15 residues in the CDR3. CDR3 region: CASSDRGAQDTEAFF. The DNA for the CDR3 is TGTGCCAGCAGTGATAGGGGGGCGCAGGACACTGAAGCTTTCTTT.

The chain combines TRBV4-1 with TRBJ2-6; possible D gene TRBD1, 6 bases. This CDR3 is 18 amino acids long. Trimming cost V 1 base and J 0 bases, with 13 bases left between them. Germline V lookup: CDR1 MGHRA, CDR2 YSYEKL. CDR3 amino acids: CASSQGHQGPSGANVLTF. DNA for the CDR3: TGCGCCAGCAGCCAAGGTCATCAGGGGCCCTCTGGGGCCAACGTCCTGACTTTC.

CDR3 region: CASSSPRDRGAYNSPLHF. CDR3 sequence (DNA): TGTGCCAGCAGTTCCCCCCGGGACAGGGGTGCCTATAATTCACCCCTCCACTTT. The V and J genes are TRBV28 and TRBJ1-6; the match to TRBD1 covers 10 bases. This CDR3 comprises 18 residues. V dropped 4 bases and J dropped 2; count of bases not matched to a gene: 8. In germline, CDR1 is MDHEN, CDR2 SYDVKM. Combining the CDR3 with reference TRBV28 and TRBJ1-6 gives the whole variable domain DVKVTQSSRYLVKRTGEKVFLECVQDMDHENMFWYRQDPGLGLRLIYFSYDVKMKEKGDIPEGYSVSREKKERFSLILESASTNQTSMYLCASSSPRDRGAYNSPLHFGNGTRLTVT.